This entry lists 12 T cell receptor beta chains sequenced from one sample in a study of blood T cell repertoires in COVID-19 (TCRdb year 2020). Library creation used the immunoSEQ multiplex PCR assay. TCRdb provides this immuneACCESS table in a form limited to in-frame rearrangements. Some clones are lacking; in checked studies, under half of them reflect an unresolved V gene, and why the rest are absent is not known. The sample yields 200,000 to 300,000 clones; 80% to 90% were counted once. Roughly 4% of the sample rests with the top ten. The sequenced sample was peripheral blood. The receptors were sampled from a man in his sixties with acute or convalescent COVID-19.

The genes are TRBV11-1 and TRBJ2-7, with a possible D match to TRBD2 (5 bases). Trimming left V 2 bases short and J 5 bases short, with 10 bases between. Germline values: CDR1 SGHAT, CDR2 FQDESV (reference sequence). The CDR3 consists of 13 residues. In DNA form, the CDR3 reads TGTGCCAGCAGCTTATCAATACTAGACGAGCAGTACTTC. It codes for CASSLSILDEQYF.

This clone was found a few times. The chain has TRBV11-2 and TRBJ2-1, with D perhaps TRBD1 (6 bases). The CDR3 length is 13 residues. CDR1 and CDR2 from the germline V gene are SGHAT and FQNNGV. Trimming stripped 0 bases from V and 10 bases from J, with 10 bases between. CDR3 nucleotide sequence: TGTGCCAGCAGCTTAGATCGAGACAGGGAGCAGTTCTTC. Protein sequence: CASSLDRDREQFF.

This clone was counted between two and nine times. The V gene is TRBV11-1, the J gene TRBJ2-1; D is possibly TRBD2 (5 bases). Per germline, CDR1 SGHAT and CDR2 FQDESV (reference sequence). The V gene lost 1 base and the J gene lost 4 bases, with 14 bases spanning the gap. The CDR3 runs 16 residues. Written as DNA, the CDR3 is TGTGCCAGCAGCTTAGGGATCGTCGGCGGGTACAATGAGCAGTTCTTC. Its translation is CASSLGIVGGYNEQFF.

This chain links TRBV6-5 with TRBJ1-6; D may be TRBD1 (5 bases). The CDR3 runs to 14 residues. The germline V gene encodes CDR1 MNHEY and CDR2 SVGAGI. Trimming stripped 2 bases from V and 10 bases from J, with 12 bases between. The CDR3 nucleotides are TGTGCCAGCAGTTACGGGCGGGGCGTCTCACCCCTCCACTTT. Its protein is CASSYGRGVSPLHF.

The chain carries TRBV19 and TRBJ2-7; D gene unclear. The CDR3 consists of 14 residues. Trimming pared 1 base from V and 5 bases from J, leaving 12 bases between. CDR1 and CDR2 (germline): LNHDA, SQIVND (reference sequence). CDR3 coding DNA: TGTGCCAGTAGTATAGTGAACAGCTTGAACGAGCAGTACTTC. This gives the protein CASSIVNSLNEQYF.

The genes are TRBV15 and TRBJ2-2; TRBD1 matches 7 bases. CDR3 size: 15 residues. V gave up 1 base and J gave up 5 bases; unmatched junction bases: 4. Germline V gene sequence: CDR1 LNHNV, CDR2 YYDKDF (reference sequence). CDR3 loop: CATSRVRGRTGELFF. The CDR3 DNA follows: TGTGCCACCAGCAGAGTTAGGGGGCGAACCGGGGAGCTGTTTTTT.

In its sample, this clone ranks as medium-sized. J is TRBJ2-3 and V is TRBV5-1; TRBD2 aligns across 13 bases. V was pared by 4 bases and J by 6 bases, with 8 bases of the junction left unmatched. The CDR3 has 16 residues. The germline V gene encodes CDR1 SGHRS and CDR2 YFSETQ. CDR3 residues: CASSLGLAGARDTQYF. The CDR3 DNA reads TGCGCCAGCAGCCTCGGACTAGCGGGGGCCAGGGATACGCAGTATTTT.

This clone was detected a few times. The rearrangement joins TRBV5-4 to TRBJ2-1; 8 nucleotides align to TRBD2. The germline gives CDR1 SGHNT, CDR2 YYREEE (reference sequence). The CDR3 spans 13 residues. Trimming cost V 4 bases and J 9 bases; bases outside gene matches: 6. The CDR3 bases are TGTGCCAGCAGCGGCAGGACTAGCATTGAGCAGTTCTTC. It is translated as CASSGRTSIEQFF.

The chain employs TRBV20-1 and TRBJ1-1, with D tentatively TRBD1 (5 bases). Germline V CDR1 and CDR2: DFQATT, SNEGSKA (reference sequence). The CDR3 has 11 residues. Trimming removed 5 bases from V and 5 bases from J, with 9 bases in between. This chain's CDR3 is CSALGGTEAFF. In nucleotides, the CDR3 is TGCAGTGCTCTGGGGGGGACTGAAGCTTTCTTT.

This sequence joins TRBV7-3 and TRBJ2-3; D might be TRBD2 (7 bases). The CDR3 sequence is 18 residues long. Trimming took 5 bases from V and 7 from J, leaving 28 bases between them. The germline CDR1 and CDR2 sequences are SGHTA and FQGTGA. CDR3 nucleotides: TGTGCCAGCAGCCCCAACTCCTACGGGGGCGGGGGCTTCCATACGCAGTATTTT. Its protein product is CASSPNSYGGGGFHTQYF.

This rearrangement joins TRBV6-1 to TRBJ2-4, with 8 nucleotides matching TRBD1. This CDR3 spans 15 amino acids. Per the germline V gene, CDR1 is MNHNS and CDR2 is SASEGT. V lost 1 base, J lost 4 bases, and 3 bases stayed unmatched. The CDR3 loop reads CASSEGQGNKNIQYF. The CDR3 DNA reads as TGTGCCAGCAGTGAAGGACAGGGGAATAAAAACATTCAGTACTTC.

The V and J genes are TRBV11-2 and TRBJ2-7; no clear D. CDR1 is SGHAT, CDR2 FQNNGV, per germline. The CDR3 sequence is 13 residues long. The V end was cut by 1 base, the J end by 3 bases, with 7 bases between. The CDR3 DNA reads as TGTGCCAGCAGCTTAGGGGCCAACTACGAGCAGTACTTC. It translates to CASSLGANYEQYF.